This is a list of T cell receptor beta chains from one sample in a study of T cells in Graves' hyperthyroidism and ophthalmopathy. Each CDR3 protein gets one entry after TCRdb re-called the multiplex PCR reads with MiXCR. Found here are about 680,000 distinct CDR3 sequences, about a third of them singletons; the top ten hold around 29%. What was sequenced was blood. These receptors were obtained from a woman aged 40 to 50 with Graves' hyperthyroidism. Each CDR3 is given with its conserved first and last residue. A D gene is named only where the DNA matches it firmly. Some rows have no size entry. The others give once, few or many, or a class for an expanded clone.

clone_size	v_call	d_call	j_call	cdr3_aa	cdr3_nt
NA	TRBV29-1	TRBD1	TRBJ1-2	CSMDGQGVGGYTF	TGCAGCATGGATGGACAGGGGGTCGGCGGCTACACCTTC
NA	TRBV10-2	TRBD1	TRBJ1-1	CASSPQGGGEAFF	TGCGCCAGCTCTCCCCAGGGGGGAGGCGAAGCTTTCTTT
NA	TRBV7-9	NA	TRBJ2-1	CASSPRPQPNEQFF	TGTGCCAGCAGCCCGAGACCACAACCCAATGAGCAGTTCTTC
NA	TRBV11-2	NA	TRBJ1-1	CASSQGDFFNTEAFF	TGTGCCAGCAGCCAAGGGGACTTTTTTAACACTGAAGCTTTCTTT
many	TRBV7-2	TRBD1	TRBJ2-6	CASSPRDRGWANVLTF	TGTGCCAGCAGCCCCCGGGACAGGGGTTGGGCCAACGTCCTGACTTTC
NA	TRBV7-2	NA	TRBJ2-1	CASSFEWAEQFF	TGTGCCAGCAGCTTCGAGTGGGCCGAACAGTTCTTC
many	TRBV25-1	NA	TRBJ2-7	CASRAVYEQYF	TGTGCCAGCAGAGCGGTCTACGAGCAGTACTTC
many	TRBV19	NA	TRBJ1-6	CASNLDGRDNSPLHF	TGTGCCAGTAACTTGGACGGCCGGGACAATTCACCCCTCCACTTT
NA	TRBV7-9	NA	TRBJ2-3	CASGSLGGPVADTQYF	TGTGCCAGCGGCTCTCTTGGGGGGCCGGTTGCAGATACGCAGTATTTT
many	TRBV29-1	NA	TRBJ2-7	CSVEGVSHEQYF	TGCAGCGTTGAAGGGGTCAGCCACGAGCAGTACTTC
few	TRBV5-1	NA	TRBJ1-1	CASSFSGAYNEAFF	TGCGCCAGCAGCTTTTCGGGGGCCTACAATGAAGCTTTCTTT
many	TRBV7-2	NA	TRBJ1-1	CASSTVGGRTEAFF	TGTGCCAGCAGCACCGTCGGGGGGCGGACTGAAGCTTTCTTT
NA	TRBV10-3	TRBD2	TRBJ2-5	CAISSGGPAETQYF	TGTGCCATCAGTTCGGGAGGGCCAGCGGAGACCCAGTACTTC
many	TRBV14	NA	TRBJ1-2	CASSLEKGPYGYTF	TGTGCCAGCAGCCTTGAGAAGGGGCCATATGGCTACACCTTC
few	TRBV7-7	NA	TRBJ2-5	CASSRRGDSQETQYF	TGTGCTAGCAGCCGGCGGGGGGACAGCCAAGAGACCCAGTACTTC
many	TRBV2	TRBD1	TRBJ1-1	CASSKGGWGTEAFF	TGTGCCAGCAGTAAAGGGGGCTGGGGCACTGAAGCTTTCTTT
few	TRBV7-2	NA	TRBJ2-7	CASSFMAGVSYEQYF	TGTGCCAGCAGCTTTATGGCAGGGGTGTCCTACGAGCAGTACTTC
NA	TRBV10-2	NA	TRBJ2-5	CASINVVPETQYF	TGCGCCAGCATCAATGTCGTGCCGGAGACCCAGTACTTC
NA	TRBV6-1	TRBD2	TRBJ2-2	CASSAGSSGAGELFF	TGTGCCAGCAGCGCCGGATCTAGCGGGGCCGGGGAGCTGTTTTTT
NA	TRBV7-2	TRBD1	TRBJ1-2	CASSFWRQGAFSRYGYTF	TGTGCCAGCAGCTTTTGGCGACAGGGGGCTTTTTCTAGATATGGCTACACCTTC
few	TRBV5-4	NA	TRBJ1-1	CASSPTEGLNTEAFF	TGTGCCAGCAGCCCTACCGAGGGGTTGAACACTGAAGCTTTCTTT
NA	TRBV10-2	TRBD2	TRBJ2-7	CASSQADLAGLDEQYF	TGCGCCAGCAGCCAAGCCGATTTAGCGGGACTCGACGAGCAGTACTTC
many	TRBV9	NA	TRBJ1-5	CASSLVGDQPQHF	TGTGCCAGCAGCCTAGTTGGCGATCAGCCCCAGCATTTT
few	TRBV7-2	NA	TRBJ2-7	CASSLAWGIDYEQYF	TGTGCCAGCAGCTTAGCTTGGGGGATCGACTACGAGCAGTACTTC
NA	TRBV6-6	NA	TRBJ1-5	CASSYRSGGFQPQHF	TGTGCCAGCAGTTATAGGTCCGGAGGGTTTCAGCCCCAGCATTTT
many	TRBV12-3/TRBV12-4	NA	TRBJ1-2	CASSSRVDYGYTF	TGTGCCAGCAGTTCCAGGGTGGACTATGGCTACACCTTC
few	TRBV6-1	TRBD1	TRBJ1-5	CASSPIGTGGQPQHF	TGTGCCAGCAGTCCTATCGGGACAGGGGGTCAGCCCCAGCATTTT
once	TRBV7-2	NA	TRBJ1-2	CASRNANRDGYTF	TGTGCCAGCAGAAATGCCAACAGGGATGGCTACACCTTC
many	TRBV7-3	NA	TRBJ1-2	CASSLTEAILGYTF	TGTGCCAGCAGCTTAACGGAGGCTATCCTAGGCTACACCTTC
NA	TRBV7-9	NA	TRBJ1-3	CASSPSPDPSGNTIYF	TGTGCCAGCAGCCCTAGCCCGGACCCCTCTGGAAACACCATATATTTT
many	TRBV9	NA	TRBJ1-2	CASSVVRGGYTF	TGTGCCAGCAGCGTAGTTCGTGGTGGCTACACCTTC
NA	TRBV2	NA	TRBJ1-1	CASSELPGATEAFF	TGTGCCAGCAGTGAGTTGCCAGGGGCAACTGAAGCTTTCTTT
NA	TRBV7-2	NA	TRBJ2-3	CASRTETDTQYF	TGTGCCAGCAGAACGGAGACAGATACGCAGTATTTT
NA	TRBV7-2	NA	TRBJ2-7	CASSSTTEQYF	TGTGCCAGCAGCTCAACGACAGAGCAGTACTTC
few	TRBV11-2	NA	TRBJ2-7	CASSQEAGFSYEQYF	TGCGCCAGCAGCCAAGAGGCGGGCTTCTCCTACGAGCAGTACTTC
NA	TRBV9	NA	TRBJ1-5	CASSYSLDSNQPQHF	TGTGCCAGCAGTTACTCACTAGATAGCAATCAGCCCCAGCATTTT
many	TRBV12-3/TRBV12-4	NA	TRBJ1-1	CASSLGSQNTEAFF	TGTGCCAGCAGCTTAGGCAGTCAGAACACTGAAGCTTTCTTT
few	TRBV20-1	NA	TRBJ1-2	CSARDPGTGLDYGYTF	TGCAGTGCTAGAGATCCTGGAACAGGCCTCGACTATGGCTACACCTTC
NA	TRBV12-3/TRBV12-4	NA	TRBJ1-6	CASSAIVDAGSPLHF	TGTGCCAGCAGTGCTATAGTGGATGCGGGTTCACCCCTCCACTTT
many	TRBV13	TRBD1	TRBJ1-6	CASSGGQGLSPLHF	TGTGCCAGCAGCGGTGGACAGGGACTTTCACCCCTCCACTTT
NA	TRBV20-1	NA	TRBJ2-1	CSASPRAGHEQFF	TGCAGTGCATCTCCCCGGGCTGGGCATGAGCAGTTCTTC
NA	TRBV5-1	NA	TRBJ2-2	CASSLQAEYTGELFF	TGCGCCAGCAGCTTGCAGGCAGAGTACACCGGGGAGCTGTTTTTT
few	TRBV14	TRBD1	TRBJ1-1	CPSSRTGANTEAFF	TGTCCCAGCAGCCGGACAGGGGCGAACACTGAAGCTTTCTTT
NA	TRBV5-8	NA	TRBJ1-2	CASSHMGRDLYGYTF	TGTGCCAGCAGCCATATGGGACGGGACCTCTATGGCTACACCTTC
many	TRBV20-1	NA	TRBJ2-7	CSASRASVTYEQYF	TGCAGTGCTAGCAGGGCTAGCGTTACCTACGAGCAGTACTTC
NA	TRBV19	NA	TRBJ1-3	CASSIYRSSGNTIYF	TGTGCCAGTAGTATCTACAGATCCTCTGGAAACACCATATATTTT
NA	TRBV10-3	NA	TRBJ2-2	CAISESLTGELFF	TGTGCCATCAGTGAGTCGCTTACCGGGGAGCTGTTTTTT
NA	TRBV25-1	NA	TRBJ1-1	CASSYSSRGARVTEASF	TGTGCCAGCAGTTACTCGAGTAGGGGCGCGAGGGTCACTGAAGCTTCCTTT
few	TRBV7-3	TRBD1	TRBJ1-2	CASSQGTASRGDGCTF	TGTGCCAGCAGCCAGGGGACAGCTAGCAGGGGAGATGGCTGCACCTTC
NA	TRBV7-3	NA	TRBJ2-6	CASSHRDNVLTF	TGTGCCAGCAGCCACCGGGACAACGTCCTGACTTTC
NA	TRBV20-1	NA	TRBJ1-1	CSALRRKVVNTEAFF	TGCAGTGCCCTACGACGGAAAGTGGTGAACACTGAAGCTTTCTTT
NA	TRBV5-8	NA	TRBJ1-5	CASSFWQINSNQPQHF	TGTGCCAGCAGCTTTTGGCAGATTAATAGCAATCAGCCCCAGCATTTT
NA	TRBV20-1	TRBD1	TRBJ2-7	CSARVPGGLYEQYF	TGCAGTGCTAGAGTCCCAGGGGGCTTGTACGAGCAGTACTTC
NA	TRBV12-3/TRBV12-4	NA	TRBJ2-5	CASSVSPYRQETQYF	TGTGCCAGCAGTGTCTCTCCCTACCGCCAAGAGACCCAGTACTTC
NA	TRBV10-3	NA	TRBJ1-1	CAVPCEGNTEASF	TGTGCCGTTCCGTGTGAGGGGAACACTGAAGCTTCCTTT
NA	TRBV20-1	NA	TRBJ2-2	CSATPLGLDGELFF	TGCAGTGCTACCCCTTTGGGGTTGGACGGGGAGCTGTTTTTT